Given below is one T cell receptor beta chain in context. Its target is unknown. The source of the sample is a study of T cells expressing NK-cell markers. Study at large: Seropositivity for HCMV was found in seven of the eight sequenced donors, with one seronegative.

Study-wide points: Expanded clones of NKG2C+ T cells had an unclear HCMV specificity.

TCR beta libraries carry UMIs added by 5'RACE template switching. Reprocessing the 5' RACE reads, TCRdb reports a single entry for every CDR3 protein and omits DNA. The sample features about 260,000 distinct CDR3 sequences, with approximately 0.41% in its top ten. The sequenced sample consisted of blood T cells: a sorted CD56 or NKG2C T cell subset, CD4+ or CD8+ T cells, or bulk PBMC T cells (not recorded which). The TCR originated in a man between 18 and 29 years old in good health.

The CDR3 sequence: CASSDPGTEAFF. The J gene is TRBJ1-1, the V gene TRBV5-1; checking the TCRdb D call of TRBD1 is not possible without DNA. Germline V gene data show CDR1 as SGHRS and CDR2 as YFSETQ. The CDR3 contains 12 residues.